This record concerns one TCR beta chain sequence. Its antigen is undetermined. This entry belongs to a study of cytomegalovirus exposure and HLA in healthy donors. The PCR ran on 60 Vbeta and 13 Jbeta primers. Assay: immunoSEQ multiplex PCR; the TCRdb copy retains only in-frame clones and omits some. The table includes approximately 150,000 clones, around 64% detected once. Whole-study results and caveats: In vitro testing confirmed a few CMV-associated chains as specific for CMV antigens.

CDR1 and CDR2 (germline): SGHDT, YYEEEE. J was trimmed by 5 bases and V by 1 base; bases with no gene match: 2. The CDR3 loop spans 14 amino acids. The TCR comes from a woman in her thirties in good health and CMV-seronegative. This chain joins TRBV5-6 and TRBJ1-5; 8 bases are a match to TRBD1. The sample was PBMCs. The CDR3 nucleotides read TGTGCCAGCAGCTTGCAGGGGGCCTATCAGCCCCAGCATTTT. This translates into CASSLQGAYQPQHF.